This T cell receptor beta chain stems from a study of blood T cell repertoires in COVID-19 (dated by TCRdb to the early 2020s). A note on the overall study: The collaborator samples originated in the United States, Italy and Spain and spanned the acute and convalescent phases of COVID-19. The material from the prospective study consisted of cDNA or gDNA derived from T cells, B-cell-depleted T cells, or PBMCs. Subjects who had been exposed to COVID-19, were actively infected with it, or had recovered from it provided the deeply sampled blood TCRbeta repertoires that made up the dataset. The repertoires were released in a freely available public database intended as a resource for research on the immune response to SARS-CoV-2. Samples came from the ongoing ImmuneRACE study (first 160 participants) plus 1,254 subjects from 6 global collaborators. Sample metadata almost always included a de-identified subject ID, COVID-19 status, age in years and sex. Where available, HLA class I and class II types were obtained from metadata supplied by the sample provider rather than from assay-based typing.

Each collaborating institution followed its own protocols to collect whole blood in K2EDTA tubes. Collaborator samples were shipped for TCRbeta analysis as frozen whole blood, isolated PBMCs, or DNA extracted from either sample type. Findings and caveats that apply to the study as a whole: The amount of clinical and demographic metadata varied by source and participant and was provided uncurated.

TCRbeta CDR3 regions were amplified from genomic DNA using the immunoSEQ Assay, a bias-controlled multiplex PCR. The paper's processing steps were these. Nucleated cell counts per sample were estimated from amplification of reference gene primers within the assay. Sequence reads were collapsed and filtered to measure the absolute abundance of every unique TCRbeta CDR3 rearrangement. Productive Simpson clonality was computed per sample as the square root of Simpson's diversity index over productive rearrangements. Imported from immuneACCESS, the table was reduced by TCRdb to in-frame sequences with V and J called. These copies leave out some clones; in studies compared against another copy, an unresolved V gene accounts for under half, and the cause of the remainder is not known. From that table come the V and J calls and clone size; the DNA was used to work out D and trimming. The sample table shows roughly 100,000 clones, and over 70% are seen once. The ten largest account for roughly a tenth of the sample.

A note on this clone: The clone's antigen remains unknown. Qualities for individual bases were not recorded, and no much larger clone is one base off.

The CDR1 and CDR2 encoded by the germline V gene are SNHLY and FYNNEI. V is reduced by 0 bases and J by 8 bases, leaving a spacing of 10 bases between them. The CDR3 sequence holds 13 residues, the cysteine and phenylalanine included. The sequence is cut down to CDR3 DNA, 39 bases in frame from base 1. The receptor was isolated from an elderly woman with acute or convalescent COVID-19. The specimen was peripheral blood. The chain uses TRBV2 and TRBJ1-2, with no reliable assignment of the D segment. DNA sequence: TGTGCCAGCAGTGAAGCGGGCTGGGCAGGCTACACCTTC. The resulting protein is CASSEAGWAGYTF.